The sequence of this T cell receptor beta chain was determined in a study of T cells in Graves' hyperthyroidism and ophthalmopathy. Before ophthalmopathy appeared, progressors gave blood at initial hyperthyroidism diagnosis. TCR beta CDR3 sequences were amplified from RNA transcripts. A first-round RT-PCR of the TCR CDR3 used the HTBI primer set. TCRdb reprocessed the multiplex PCR reads via MiXCR and lists one record per CDR3 protein. This sample carries about 290,000 distinct CDR3 sequences, about 15% of them seen once, and the ten largest clones take about 30%. This clonotype has at least ten counts. Its antigen remains unidentified. Study observations and caveats: Blood also showed most of the thyroid clonotypes that were expanded above 0.001.

Specimen: blood. This TCR came from a woman aged 45-60 years with Graves' hyperthyroidism that later progressed to Graves' ophthalmopathy.

DNA of the CDR3: TGTGCCAGCAGTAACGGACGGTTCATGAACACTGAAGCTTTCTTT. It codes for CASSNGRFMNTEAFF. The rearrangement joins TRBV7-9 to TRBJ1-1, with D hard to call. In germline, CDR1 is SEHNR, CDR2 FQNEAQ (reference sequence). This CDR3 spans 15 amino acids. V lost 6 bases and J lost 0, with 14 bases in between.